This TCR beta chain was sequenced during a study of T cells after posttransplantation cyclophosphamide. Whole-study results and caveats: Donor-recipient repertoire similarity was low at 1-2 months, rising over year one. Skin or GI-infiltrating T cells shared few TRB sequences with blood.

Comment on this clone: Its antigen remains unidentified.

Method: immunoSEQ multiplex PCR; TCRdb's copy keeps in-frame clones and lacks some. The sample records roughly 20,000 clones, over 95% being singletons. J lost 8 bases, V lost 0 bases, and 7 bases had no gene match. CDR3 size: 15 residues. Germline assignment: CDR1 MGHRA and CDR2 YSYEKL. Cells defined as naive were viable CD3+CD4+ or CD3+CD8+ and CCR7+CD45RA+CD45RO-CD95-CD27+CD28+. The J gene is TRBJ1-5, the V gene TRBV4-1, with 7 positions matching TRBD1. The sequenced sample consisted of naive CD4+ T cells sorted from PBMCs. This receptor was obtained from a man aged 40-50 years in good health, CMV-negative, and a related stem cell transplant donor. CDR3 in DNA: TGCGCCAGCAGCCAAGACCTTGTCACAGGGGAGCCCCAGCATTTT. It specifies CASSQDLVTGEPQHF.